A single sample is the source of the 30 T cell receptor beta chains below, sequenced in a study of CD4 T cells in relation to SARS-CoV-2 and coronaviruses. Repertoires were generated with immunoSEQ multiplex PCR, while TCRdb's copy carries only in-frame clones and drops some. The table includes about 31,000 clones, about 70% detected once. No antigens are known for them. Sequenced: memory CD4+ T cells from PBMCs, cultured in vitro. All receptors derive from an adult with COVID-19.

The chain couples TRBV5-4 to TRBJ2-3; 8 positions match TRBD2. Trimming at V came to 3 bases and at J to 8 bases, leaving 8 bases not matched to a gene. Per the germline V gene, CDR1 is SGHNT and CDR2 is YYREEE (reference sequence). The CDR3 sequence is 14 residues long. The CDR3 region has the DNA TGTGCCAGCAGCTCACGGGAGGGCGGGAGTACGCAGTATTTT. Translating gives CASSSREGGSTQYF.

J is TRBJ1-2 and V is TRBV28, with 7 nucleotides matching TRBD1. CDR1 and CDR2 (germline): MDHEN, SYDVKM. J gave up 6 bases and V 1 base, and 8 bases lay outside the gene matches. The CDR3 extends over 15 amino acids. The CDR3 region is CASSLFSQGLDGYTF. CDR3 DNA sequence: TGTGCCAGCAGTTTATTTTCACAGGGGTTAGATGGCTACACCTTC.

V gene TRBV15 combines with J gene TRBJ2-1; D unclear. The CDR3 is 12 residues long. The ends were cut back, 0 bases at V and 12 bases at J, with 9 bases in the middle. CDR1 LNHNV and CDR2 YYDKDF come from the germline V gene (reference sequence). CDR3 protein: CATSRDEMRQFF. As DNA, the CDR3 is TGTGCCACCAGCAGAGATGAGATGCGGCAGTTCTTC.

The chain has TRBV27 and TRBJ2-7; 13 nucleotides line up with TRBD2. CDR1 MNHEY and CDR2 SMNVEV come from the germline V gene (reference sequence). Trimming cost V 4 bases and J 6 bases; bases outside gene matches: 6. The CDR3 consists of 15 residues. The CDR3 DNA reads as TGTGCCAGCAGTTCGCGGACTAGCGGGAGTGGCGAGCAGTACTTC. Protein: CASSSRTSGSGEQYF.

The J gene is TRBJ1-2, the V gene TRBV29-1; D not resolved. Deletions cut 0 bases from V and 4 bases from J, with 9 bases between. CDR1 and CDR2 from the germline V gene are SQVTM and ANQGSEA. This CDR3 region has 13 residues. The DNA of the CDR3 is TGCAGCGTTGAAGATGGCCGGATCTATGGCTACACCTTC. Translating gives CSVEDGRIYGYTF.

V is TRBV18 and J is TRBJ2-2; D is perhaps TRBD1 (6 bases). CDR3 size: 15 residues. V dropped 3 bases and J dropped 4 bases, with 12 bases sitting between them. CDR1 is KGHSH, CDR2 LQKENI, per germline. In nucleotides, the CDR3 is TGTGCCAGCTCACCCAGGGGCGTCGGCACCGGGGAGCTGTTTTTT. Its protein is CASSPRGVGTGELFF.

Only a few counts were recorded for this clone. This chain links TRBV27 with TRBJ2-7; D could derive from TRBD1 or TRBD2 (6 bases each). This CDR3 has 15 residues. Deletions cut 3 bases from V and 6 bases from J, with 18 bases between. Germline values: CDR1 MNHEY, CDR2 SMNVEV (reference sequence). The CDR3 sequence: CASSFRGARNGEQYF. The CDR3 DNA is TGTGCCAGCAGTTTTAGGGGGGCGCGAAATGGCGAGCAGTACTTC.

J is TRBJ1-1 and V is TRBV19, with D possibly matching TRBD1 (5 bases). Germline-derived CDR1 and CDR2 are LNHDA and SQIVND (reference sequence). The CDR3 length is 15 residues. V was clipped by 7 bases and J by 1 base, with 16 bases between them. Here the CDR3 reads CASIGREVSNTEAFF. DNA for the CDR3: TGTGCCAGTATCGGCAGGGAGGTTTCGAACACTGAAGCTTTCTTT.

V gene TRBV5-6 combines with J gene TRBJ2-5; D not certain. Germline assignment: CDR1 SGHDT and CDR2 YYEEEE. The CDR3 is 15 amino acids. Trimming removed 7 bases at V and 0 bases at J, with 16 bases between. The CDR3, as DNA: TGTGCCAGCGCACCCCGCCCTCACAACCAAGAGACCCAGTACTTC. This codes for CASAPRPHNQETQYF.

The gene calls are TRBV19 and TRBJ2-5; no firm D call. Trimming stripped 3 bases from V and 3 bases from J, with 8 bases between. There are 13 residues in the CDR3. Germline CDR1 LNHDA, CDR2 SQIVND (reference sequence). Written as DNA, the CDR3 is TGTGCCAGTAGTATGCCAGAAGAAGAGACCCAGTACTTC. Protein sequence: CASSMPEEETQYF.

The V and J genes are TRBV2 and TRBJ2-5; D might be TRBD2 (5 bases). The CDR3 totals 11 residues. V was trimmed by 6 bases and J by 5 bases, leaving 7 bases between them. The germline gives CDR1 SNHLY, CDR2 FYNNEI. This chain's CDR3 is CASRSGETQYF. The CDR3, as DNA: TGTGCCAGCAGGTCGGGGGAGACCCAGTACTTC.

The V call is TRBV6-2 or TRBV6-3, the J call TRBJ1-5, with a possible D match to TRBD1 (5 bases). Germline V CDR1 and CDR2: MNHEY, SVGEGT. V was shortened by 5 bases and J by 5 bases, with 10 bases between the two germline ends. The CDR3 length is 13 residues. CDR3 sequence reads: CASSPGIYQPQHF. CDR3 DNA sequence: TGTGCCAGCAGTCCAGGGATTTATCAGCCCCAGCATTTT.

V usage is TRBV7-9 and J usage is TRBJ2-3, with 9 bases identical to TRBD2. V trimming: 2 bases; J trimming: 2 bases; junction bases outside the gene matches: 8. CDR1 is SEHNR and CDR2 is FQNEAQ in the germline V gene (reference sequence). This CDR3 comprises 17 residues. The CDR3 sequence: CASSLRRTSAYTDTQYF. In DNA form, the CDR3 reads TGTGCCAGCAGCTTACGAAGGACTAGCGCGTACACAGATACGCAGTATTTT.

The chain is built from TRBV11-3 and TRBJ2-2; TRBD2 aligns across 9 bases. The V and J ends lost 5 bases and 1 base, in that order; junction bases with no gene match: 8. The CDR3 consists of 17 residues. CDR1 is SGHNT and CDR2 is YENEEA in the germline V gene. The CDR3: CASSPVAGAGNTGELFF. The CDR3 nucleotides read TGTGCCAGCAGCCCGGTAGCGGGAGCGGGGAACACCGGGGAGCTGTTTTTT.

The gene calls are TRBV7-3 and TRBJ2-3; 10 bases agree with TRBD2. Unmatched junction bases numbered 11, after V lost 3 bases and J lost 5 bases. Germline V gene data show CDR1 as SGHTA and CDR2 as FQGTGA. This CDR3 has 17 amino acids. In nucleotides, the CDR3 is TGTGCCAGCAGCTTGGGGCAAGCGGGAGGGCCTCAAGATACGCAGTATTTT. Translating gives CASSLGQAGGPQDTQYF. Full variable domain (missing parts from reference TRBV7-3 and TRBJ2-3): GAGVSQTPSNKVTEKGKYVELRCDPISGHTALYWYRQSLGQGPEFLIYFQGTGAADDSGLPNDRFFAVRPEGSVSTLKIQRTERGDSAVYLCASSLGQAGGPQDTQYFGPGTRLTVL.

The CDR3 nucleotides are TGTGCCAGCAGACCCCCCCTCTCGGATATACATGGCTACACCTTC. This gives the protein CASRPPLSDIHGYTF. This chain uses TRBV6-5 with TRBJ1-2; D remains ambiguous. The CDR3 extends over 15 amino acids. V was shortened by 6 bases and J by 6 bases, with 20 bases between the two germline ends. Germline CDR1 MNHEY, CDR2 SVGAGI.

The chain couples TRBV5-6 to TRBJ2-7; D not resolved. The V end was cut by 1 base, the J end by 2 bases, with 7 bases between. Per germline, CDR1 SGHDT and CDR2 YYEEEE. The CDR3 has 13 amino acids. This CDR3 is CASSLPGAYEQYF. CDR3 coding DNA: TGTGCCAGCAGCTTGCCTGGGGCCTACGAGCAGTACTTC.

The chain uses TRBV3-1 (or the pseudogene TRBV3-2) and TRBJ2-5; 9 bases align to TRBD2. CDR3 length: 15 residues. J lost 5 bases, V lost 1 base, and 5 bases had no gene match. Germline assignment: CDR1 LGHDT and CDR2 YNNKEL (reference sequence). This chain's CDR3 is CASSQVAGDGETQYF. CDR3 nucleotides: TGTGCCAGCAGCCAAGTAGCGGGAGACGGTGAGACCCAGTACTTC.

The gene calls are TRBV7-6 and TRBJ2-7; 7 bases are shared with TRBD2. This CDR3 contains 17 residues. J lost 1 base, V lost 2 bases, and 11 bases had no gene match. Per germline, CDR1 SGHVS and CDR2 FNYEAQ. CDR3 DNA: TGTGCCAGCAGCTTAACTACTAGCGTTCTGGTGTCCTACGAGCAGTACTTC. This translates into CASSLTTSVLVSYEQYF. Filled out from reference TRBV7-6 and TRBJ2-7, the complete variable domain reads GAGVSQSPRYKVTKRGQDVALRCDPISGHVSLYWYRQALGQGPEFLTYFNYEAQQDKSGLPNDRFSAERPEGSISTLTIQRTEQRDSAMYRCASSLTTSVLVSYEQYFGPGTRLTVT.

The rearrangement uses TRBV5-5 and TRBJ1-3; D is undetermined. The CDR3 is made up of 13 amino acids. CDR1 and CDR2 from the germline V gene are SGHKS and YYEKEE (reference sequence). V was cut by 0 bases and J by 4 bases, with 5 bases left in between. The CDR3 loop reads CASSLGRGNTIYF. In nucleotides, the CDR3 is TGTGCCAGCAGCTTGGGCAGAGGAAACACCATATATTTT.

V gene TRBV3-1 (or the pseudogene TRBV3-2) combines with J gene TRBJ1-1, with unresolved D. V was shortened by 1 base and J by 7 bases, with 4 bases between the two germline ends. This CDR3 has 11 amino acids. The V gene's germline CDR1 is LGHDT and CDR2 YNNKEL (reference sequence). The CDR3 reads CASSQGGEAFF. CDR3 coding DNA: TGTGCCAGCAGCCAAGGGGGTGAAGCTTTCTTT.

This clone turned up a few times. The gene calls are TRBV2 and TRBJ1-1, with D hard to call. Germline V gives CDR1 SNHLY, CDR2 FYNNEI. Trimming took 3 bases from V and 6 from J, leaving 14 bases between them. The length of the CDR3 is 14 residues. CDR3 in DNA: TGTGCCAGCAGTGAGGGTAGGACGGTTGCTGAAGCTTTCTTT. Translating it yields CASSEGRTVAEAFF.

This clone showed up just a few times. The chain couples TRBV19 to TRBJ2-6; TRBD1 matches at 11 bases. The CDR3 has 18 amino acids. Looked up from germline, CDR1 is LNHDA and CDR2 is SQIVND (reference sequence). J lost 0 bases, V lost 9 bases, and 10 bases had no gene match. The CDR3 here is CASRDRGTDSSGANVLTF. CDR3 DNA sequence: TGTGCCAGCCGGGACAGGGGGACCGACAGCTCTGGGGCCAACGTCCTGACTTTC.

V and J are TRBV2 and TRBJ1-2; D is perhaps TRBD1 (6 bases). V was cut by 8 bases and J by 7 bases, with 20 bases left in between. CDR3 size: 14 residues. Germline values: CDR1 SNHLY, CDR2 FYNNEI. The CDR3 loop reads CASLGAGRGGGYTF. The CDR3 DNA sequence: TGTGCCAGCCTTGGGGCAGGGAGAGGGGGTGGCTACACCTTC. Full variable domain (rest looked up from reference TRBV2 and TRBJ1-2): EPEVTQTPSHQVTQMGQEVILRCVPISNHLYFYWYRQILGQKVEFLVSFYNNEISEKSEIFDDQFSVERPDGSNFTLKIRSTKLEDSAMYFCASLGAGRGGGYTFGSGTRLTVV.

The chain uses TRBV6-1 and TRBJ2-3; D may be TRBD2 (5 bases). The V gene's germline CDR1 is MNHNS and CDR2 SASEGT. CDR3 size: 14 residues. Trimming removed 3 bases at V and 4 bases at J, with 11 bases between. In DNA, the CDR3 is TGTGCCAGCAGTGACCTAGCCGGGCCAGATACGCAGTATTTT. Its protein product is CASSDLAGPDTQYF.

In nucleotides, the CDR3 is TGTGCCAGTAGTATGGGGAGAGGCACTGAAGCTTTCTTT. Its protein product is CASSMGRGTEAFF. The rearrangement joins TRBV19 to TRBJ1-1; D unresolved. The CDR3 runs 13 residues. V lost 3 bases to trimming and J lost 4 bases, with 9 bases between them. CDR1 and CDR2 (germline): LNHDA, SQIVND (reference sequence).

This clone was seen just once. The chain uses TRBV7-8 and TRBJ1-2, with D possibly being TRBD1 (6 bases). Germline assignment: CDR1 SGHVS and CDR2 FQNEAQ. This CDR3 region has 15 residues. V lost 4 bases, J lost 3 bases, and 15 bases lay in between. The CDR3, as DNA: TGTGCCAGCAGCTCCCCGGCAGGGGCCGACTATGGCTACACCTTC. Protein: CASSSPAGADYGYTF.

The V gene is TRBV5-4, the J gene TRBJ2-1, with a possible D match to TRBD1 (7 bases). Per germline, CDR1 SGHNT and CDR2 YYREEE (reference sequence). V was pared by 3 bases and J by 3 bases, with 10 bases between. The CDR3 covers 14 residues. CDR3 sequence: CASSSGGSYNEQFF. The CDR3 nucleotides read TGTGCCAGCAGCTCAGGGGGGAGCTACAATGAGCAGTTCTTC.

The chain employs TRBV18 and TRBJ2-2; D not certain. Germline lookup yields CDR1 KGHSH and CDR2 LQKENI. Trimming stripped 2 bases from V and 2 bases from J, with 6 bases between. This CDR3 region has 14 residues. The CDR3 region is CASSPWGNTGELFF. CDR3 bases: TGTGCCAGCTCACCATGGGGAAACACCGGGGAGCTGTTTTTT.

This CDR3 reads CASSLAQTDFYGYTF. The CDR3 nucleotides are TGTGCCAGCAGCTTAGCCCAGACAGACTTCTATGGCTACACCTTC. The chain carries TRBV7-9 and TRBJ1-2; weak D call: TRBD1 (5 bases). This CDR3 is 15 amino acids long. With 0 bases removed from V and 4 bases from J, the gap between germline ends came to 12 bases. Germline-derived CDR1 and CDR2 are SEHNR and FQNEAQ (reference sequence).